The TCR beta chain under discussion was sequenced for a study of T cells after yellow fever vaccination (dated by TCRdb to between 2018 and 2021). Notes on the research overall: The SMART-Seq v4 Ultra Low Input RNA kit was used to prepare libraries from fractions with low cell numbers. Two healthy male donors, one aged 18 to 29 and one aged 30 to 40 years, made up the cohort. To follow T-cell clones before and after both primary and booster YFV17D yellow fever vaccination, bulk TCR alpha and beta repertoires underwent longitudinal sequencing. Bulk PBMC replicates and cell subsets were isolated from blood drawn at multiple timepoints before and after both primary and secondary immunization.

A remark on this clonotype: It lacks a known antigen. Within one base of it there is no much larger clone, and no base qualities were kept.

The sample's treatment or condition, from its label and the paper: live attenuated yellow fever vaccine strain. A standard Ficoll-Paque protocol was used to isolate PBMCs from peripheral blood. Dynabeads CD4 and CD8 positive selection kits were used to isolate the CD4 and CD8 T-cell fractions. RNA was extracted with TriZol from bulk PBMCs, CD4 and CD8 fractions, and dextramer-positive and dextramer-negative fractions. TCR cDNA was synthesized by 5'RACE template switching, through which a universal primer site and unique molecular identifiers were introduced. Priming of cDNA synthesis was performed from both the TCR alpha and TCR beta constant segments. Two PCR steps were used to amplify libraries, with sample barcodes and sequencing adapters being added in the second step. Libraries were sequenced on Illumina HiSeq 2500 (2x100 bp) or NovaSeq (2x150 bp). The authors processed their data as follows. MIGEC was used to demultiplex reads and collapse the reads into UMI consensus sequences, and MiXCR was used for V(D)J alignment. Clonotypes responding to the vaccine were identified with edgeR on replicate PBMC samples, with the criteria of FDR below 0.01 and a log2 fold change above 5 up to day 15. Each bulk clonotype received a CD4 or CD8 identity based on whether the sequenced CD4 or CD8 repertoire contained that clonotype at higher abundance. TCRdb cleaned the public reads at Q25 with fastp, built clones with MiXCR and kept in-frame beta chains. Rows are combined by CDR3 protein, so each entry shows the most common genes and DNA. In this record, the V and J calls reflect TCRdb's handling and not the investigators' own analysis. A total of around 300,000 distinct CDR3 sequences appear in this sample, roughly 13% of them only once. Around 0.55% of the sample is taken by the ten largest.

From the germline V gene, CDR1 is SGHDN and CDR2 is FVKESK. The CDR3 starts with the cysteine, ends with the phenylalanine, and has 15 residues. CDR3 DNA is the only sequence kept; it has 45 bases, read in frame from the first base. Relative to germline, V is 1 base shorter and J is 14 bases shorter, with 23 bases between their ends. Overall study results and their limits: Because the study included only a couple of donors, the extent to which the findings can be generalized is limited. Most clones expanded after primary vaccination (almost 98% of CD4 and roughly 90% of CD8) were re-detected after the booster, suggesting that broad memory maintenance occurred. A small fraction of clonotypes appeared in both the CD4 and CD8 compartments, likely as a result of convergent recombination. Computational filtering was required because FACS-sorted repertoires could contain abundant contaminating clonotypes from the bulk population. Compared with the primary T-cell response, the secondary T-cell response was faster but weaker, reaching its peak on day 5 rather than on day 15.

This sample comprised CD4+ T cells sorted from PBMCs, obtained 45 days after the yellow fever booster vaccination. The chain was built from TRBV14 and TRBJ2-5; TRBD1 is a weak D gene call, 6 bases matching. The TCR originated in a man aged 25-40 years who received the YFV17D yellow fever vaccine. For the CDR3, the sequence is CASSQVFPGTGKNYF. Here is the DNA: TGTGCCAGCAGCCAAGTATTTCCGGGAACAGGGAAGAATTACTTC.